Each of the 17 T cell receptor beta chains below was sequenced from the same sample in a study of cytomegalovirus exposure and HLA in healthy donors. Measured with immunoSEQ multiplex PCR; TCRdb has only the in-frame clones, and not every one. Of 150,000 or so clones in the sample, 89% were seen once. The sequenced sample consisted of PBMCs. These receptors were obtained from a woman aged 18-29 years in good health and CMV-seropositive.

The chain employs TRBV4-3 and TRBJ2-2, with D unclear. CDR3 length equals 15 residues. Trimming took 1 base from V and 5 from J, leaving 11 bases between them. In germline, CDR1 is LGHNA, CDR2 YSLEER. For the CDR3, the DNA is TGCGCCAGCAGCCAAGTGGCTAGTAGAACCGGGGAGCTGTTTTTT. This codes for CASSQVASRTGELFF.

The chain combines TRBV29-1 with TRBJ1-1; 11 bases are shared with TRBD1. The germline V gene has CDR1 SQVTM and CDR2 ANQGSEA. V was clipped by 0 bases and J by 3 bases; unmatched bases: 6. This CDR3 is built from 16 residues. In nucleotides, the CDR3 is TGCAGCGTTGAAGATTCGGGGACAGGGGGGTACACTGAAGCTTTCTTT. Translated: CSVEDSGTGGYTEAFF.

The chain recombines TRBV7-6 with TRBJ2-5; D possibly corresponds to TRBD2 (7 bases). V lost 5 bases and J lost 5, with 12 bases in between. CDR3 length: 13 amino acids. Germline V gene lookup returns CDR1 SGHVS and CDR2 FNYEAQ. CDR3 protein: CASSKGGPETQYF. Written as DNA, the CDR3 is TGTGCCAGCAGCAAGGGGGGGCCGGAGACCCAGTACTTC. The whole variable domain, filled in from reference TRBV7-6 and TRBJ2-5, reads GAGVSQSPRYKVTKRGQDVALRCDPISGHVSLYWYRQALGQGPEFLTYFNYEAQQDKSGLPNDRFSAERPEGSISTLTIQRTEQRDSAMYRCASSKGGPETQYFGPGTRLLVL.

The CDR3 coding sequence is TGTGCCAGCAGTTACTCGGCAGGCTATGGCTACACCTTC. As protein: CASSYSAGYGYTF. The chain is built from TRBV6-6 and TRBJ1-2; D call uncertain. V lost 0 bases, J lost 4 bases, and 6 bases lay in between. CDR1 and CDR2 (germline): MNHNY, SVGAGI (reference sequence). The CDR3 is 13 residues long.

The CDR3 sequence: CASSRTGTDTQYF. In nucleotides, the CDR3 is TGTGCCAGCAGCCGGACAGGCACAGATACGCAGTATTTT. The genes are TRBV7-3 and TRBJ2-3; a possible D gene is TRBD1 (6 bases). The CDR3 sequence is 13 residues long. Looked up from germline, CDR1 is SGHTA and CDR2 is FQGTGA. V gave up 5 bases and J gave up 1 base, with 7 bases separating them.

This chain joins TRBV5-6 and TRBJ1-1; no reliable D call. The V gene's germline CDR1 is SGHDT and CDR2 YYEEEE. The CDR3 spans 14 residues. V lost 2 bases to trimming and J lost 4 bases, with 12 bases between them. CDR3 nucleotide sequence: TGTGCCAGCAGCTTTGGAGGGTTGAGCACTGAAGCTTTCTTT. The encoded protein is CASSFGGLSTEAFF.

J is TRBJ2-1 and V is TRBV12-5; 9 bases line up with TRBD2. This CDR3 comprises 15 residues. The germline gives CDR1 LGHNT, CDR2 FRNRAP. The J segment lost 4 bases and the V segment lost 3 bases, leaving 4 bases of the junction unmatched. In DNA form, the CDR3 reads TGTGCTAGTGGTTTCGTAGCGGGGGCTTACAATGAGCAGTTCTTC. This sequence encodes CASGFVAGAYNEQFF.

This chain uses TRBV7-2 with TRBJ2-3; 11 bases agree with TRBD2. J gave up 1 base and V 5 bases, and 5 bases lay outside the gene matches. The germline V gene has CDR1 SGHTA and CDR2 FQGNSA. This CDR3 spans 16 amino acids. This chain's CDR3 is CASSPRLAGRTDTQYF. CDR3 coding DNA: TGTGCCAGCAGCCCCAGACTAGCGGGGCGCACAGATACGCAGTATTTT.

The chain links TRBV18 to TRBJ1-5; 8 bases are shared with TRBD1. This CDR3 contains 18 residues. The V segment lost 2 bases and the J segment 3 bases; nucleotides outside the gene matches: 12. The germline V gene encodes CDR1 KGHSH and CDR2 LQKENI. CDR3 loop: CASSPSHRDRIHNQPQHF. CDR3 DNA sequence: TGTGCCAGCTCACCAAGCCACCGGGACAGGATACACAATCAGCCCCAGCATTTT.

The J gene is TRBJ2-1, the V gene TRBV27; no clear D. The germline V and J ends were trimmed by 2 bases and 1 base, with 12 bases remaining between them. This CDR3 is 16 amino acids long. Germline-derived CDR1 and CDR2 are MNHEY and SMNVEV (reference sequence). CDR3: CASSLESPSSYNEQFF. CDR3 DNA sequence: TGTGCCAGCAGTTTAGAGTCGCCATCTTCCTACAATGAGCAGTTCTTC.

The rearrangement joins TRBV7-3 to TRBJ2-5; TRBD1 matches 7 bases. This CDR3 is 16 amino acids long. Looked up from germline, CDR1 is SGHTA and CDR2 is FQGTGA. J lost 5 bases, V lost 2 bases, and 11 bases had no gene match. The CDR3: CASSLGQRGRGETQYF. Written as DNA, the CDR3 is TGTGCCAGCAGCTTAGGGCAGAGGGGGCGAGGGGAGACCCAGTACTTC. Full variable domain (outside the CDR3, taken from reference TRBV7-3 and TRBJ2-5): GAGVSQTPSNKVTEKGKYVELRCDPISGHTALYWYRQSLGQGPEFLIYFQGTGAADDSGLPNDRFFAVRPEGSVSTLKIQRTERGDSAVYLCASSLGQRGRGETQYFGPGTRLLVL.

This clone was observed once. One end of the junction is discordant with germline, which a read error may explain. Other DNA sequences within the sample encode an identical CDR3. The chain uses TRBV13 and TRBJ1-2; 8 bases agree with TRBD1. Germline CDR1 reads PRHDT; CDR2 reads FYEKMQ (reference sequence). The CDR3 covers 14 residues. The CDR3 loop is CASSLGTGDYGYTF. The CDR3 DNA sequence: TGTGCCAGCAGCCTAGGGACAGGAGACTATGGCTACACCTTC.

This sequence joins TRBV7-9 and TRBJ1-4; D remains unclear. CDR3 size: 12 residues. Trimming pared 5 bases from V and 8 bases from J, leaving 9 bases between. In germline, CDR1 is SEHNR, CDR2 FQNEAQ (reference sequence). The chain's CDR3 is CASSPVEEKLFF. The CDR3 DNA reads TGTGCCAGCAGCCCGGTGGAGGAAAAACTGTTTTTT.

This clone was counted once. This chain connects TRBV19 to TRBJ1-1, with 8 bases fitting TRBD1. CDR3 length: 16 residues. CDR1 LNHDA and CDR2 SQIVND come from the germline V gene (reference sequence). Trimming at V came to 7 bases and at J to 0 bases, leaving 10 bases not matched to a gene. The CDR3 nucleotides read TGTGCCAGTAAACTTCTCAGGGGGCTCCTGAACACTGAAGCTTTCTTT. It translates to CASKLLRGLLNTEAFF.

The chain uses TRBV27 and TRBJ1-6; 9 bases are a match to TRBD1. The CDR3 runs to 19 residues. J gave up 7 bases and V 1 base, and 14 bases lay outside the gene matches. CDR1 MNHEY and CDR2 SMNVEV come from the germline V gene (reference sequence). For the CDR3, the DNA is TGTGCCAGCAGTTTATTGCCATTACAGGGGGCATTTGGGAATTCACCCCTCCACTTT. This gives the protein CASSLLPLQGAFGNSPLHF.

DNA for the CDR3: TGTGCCAGCAGCATTAGGGGTGACCAGCCCCAGCATTTT. Translated: CASSIRGDQPQHF. This rearrangement joins TRBV7-2 to TRBJ1-5, with D perhaps matching TRBD1 (5 bases). The ends were cut back, 5 bases at V and 7 bases at J, with 12 bases in the middle. This CDR3 comprises 13 residues. Germline CDR1 is SGHTA and CDR2 is FQGNSA.

The rearrangement links TRBV7-8 to TRBJ2-7; 10 nucleotides match TRBD1. V lost 2 bases, J lost 4 bases, and 5 bases stayed unmatched. The germline V gene has CDR1 SGHVS and CDR2 FQNEAQ. The CDR3 runs 15 residues. CDR3 in amino acids: CASSLRGQGTYEQYF. CDR3 in DNA: TGTGCCAGCAGCTTACGGGGACAGGGGACATACGAGCAGTACTTC.